This TCR beta chain was observed in a study of blood T cell repertoires in COVID-19. Study-level information: Collection of acute and convalescent COVID-19 samples took place in the United States, Italy and Spain. PBMCs, B-cell-depleted T cells, or T cells provided the cDNA or gDNA that made up the material.

Germline V gene lookup returns CDR1 MNHEY and CDR2 SMNVEV (reference sequence). This CDR3 has 13 residues. Trimming took 5 bases from V and 8 from J, leaving 15 bases between them. Original methodology: Reference gene primer amplification gave estimated nucleated cell counts. Assay: immunoSEQ multiplex PCR; the TCRdb copy retains only in-frame clones and omits some. D and trimming come from the DNA, and the V and J calls and clone size come from that table. The repertoire holds 200,000 or so clones, roughly 85% seen once, with around 3% in the top ten. This TCR derives from a man aged 50 to 59 who had recovered from COVID-19. The sequenced sample was peripheral blood. This chain connects TRBV27 to TRBJ1-2, with a tentative D call TRBD1 (6 bases). The CDR3 nucleotides read TGTGCCAGCAGTGGCCCGACAGGCAGGGGCTACACCTTC. Its translation: CASSGPTGRGYTF.